This TCR beta chain was observed in a study of cytomegalovirus exposure and HLA in healthy donors. Study results and limitations: Reports indicated that the classifier achieved high specificity and sensitivity in diagnosing cytomegalovirus status. The authors listed 150 to 200 TCR beta chains as cytomegalovirus-associated. There were a few CMV-associated chains whose specificity for CMV antigens was confirmed in vitro.

About this clone itself: The antigen remains undetermined.

It was the approximately 110-subject validation cohort, separate from the roughly 700-subject first cohort, to which the donors belonged. Some clones are missing from TCRdb's copy, which holds only in-frame ones; the method was immunoSEQ multiplex PCR. The table records approximately 240,000 clones, just over 90% of them present only once. This TCR was recovered from a young woman in good health and CMV-seronegative. The sequenced sample was PBMCs.

CDR3 loop: CATGEVDIYEQYF. The DNA for the CDR3 is TGTGCCACCGGGGAGGTGGATATCTACGAGCAGTACTTC. The chain has TRBV27 and TRBJ2-7, with D possibly TRBD2 on 6 matching bases. The CDR3 is 13 amino acids. Germline V CDR1 and CDR2: MNHEY, SMNVEV (reference sequence). Trimming shortened V by 10 bases and J by 3 bases, and 16 bases separated the two germline ends.